The 17 T cell receptor beta chains presented below share a single source sample, sequenced in a study of control samples from healthy donors and cancer patients. Assay used: immunoSEQ multiplex PCR; TCRdb lists only in-frame clones, some missing. The sample records 130,000 or so clones, approximately 94% being singletons. Input material: blood. The receptors come from a man in his forties in good health.

This chain links TRBV11-2 with TRBJ2-5; D gene ambiguous. V was trimmed by 5 bases and J by 2 bases, leaving 3 bases between them. CDR1 and CDR2 from the germline V gene are SGHAT and FQNNGV. This CDR3 is built from 11 residues. CDR3 nucleotides: TGTGCCAGCAGCGATCAAGAGACCCAGTACTTC. Its translation: CASSDQETQYF.

V is TRBV24-1 and J is TRBJ2-3; 9 nucleotides align to TRBD1. V lost 3 bases, J lost 2 bases, and 2 bases stayed unmatched. The germline CDR1 and CDR2 sequences are KGHDR and SFDVKD. CDR3 length: 15 residues. The CDR3 region has the DNA TGTGCCACCAGTGATCGGGACAGGGCCACAGATACGCAGTATTTT. Translation gives CATSDRDRATDTQYF.

This clone was seen once. CDR3 DNA sequence: TGCGCCAGCAGTGAAGGACGGCAGGCCAATGAGCAGTTCTTC. It specifies CASSEGRQANEQFF. The chain couples TRBV10-1 to TRBJ2-1; D unclear. V lost 3 bases and J 6 bases, leaving 12 bases between the germline ends. The CDR3 has 14 amino acids. In germline, CDR1 is WNHNN, CDR2 SYGVQD (reference sequence).

This sequence joins TRBV28 and TRBJ2-1; 12 bases line up with TRBD2. This CDR3 has 16 residues. Germline values: CDR1 MDHEN, CDR2 SYDVKM. After removal of 3 bases from V and 11 bases from J, the junction contained 11 bases not matched to a gene. CDR3 in amino acids: CASSLSQTSGSAQQFF. CDR3 coding DNA: TGTGCCAGCAGTTTGAGCCAGACTAGCGGGAGCGCCCAGCAGTTCTTC.

As DNA, the CDR3 is TGTGCCAGCAGCGGAAGGGGACAGGGAGATGAGTACTATGGCTACACCTTC. It encodes CASSGRGQGDEYYGYTF. This sequence joins TRBV9 and TRBJ1-2; the match to TRBD1 covers 9 bases. With 3 bases clipped from V and 3 bases from J, the junction kept 12 bases outside the gene matches. This CDR3 has 17 residues. The germline V gene has CDR1 SGDLS and CDR2 YYNGEE.

The V and J genes are TRBV5-1 and TRBJ2-1; no firm D call. Germline loops: CDR1 SGHRS, CDR2 YFSETQ. CDR3 size: 13 residues. V was shortened by 3 bases and J by 4 bases, with 8 bases between the two germline ends. The CDR3 sequence: CASSYLGYNEQFF. CDR3 bases: TGCGCCAGCAGCTACCTAGGGTACAATGAGCAGTTCTTC. The variable domain in full, completed from reference TRBV5-1 and TRBJ2-1, reads KAGVTQTPRYLIKTRGQQVTLSCSPISGHRSVSWYQQTPGQGLQFLFEYFSETQRNKGNFPGRFSGRQFSNSRSEMNVSTLELGDSALYLCASSYLGYNEQFFGPGTRLTVL.

This clone was observed a single time. This chain links TRBV27 with TRBJ1-2; the D gene is possibly TRBD1 (5 bases). V lost 5 bases, J lost 5 bases, and 21 bases lay in between. Germline-derived CDR1 and CDR2 are MNHEY and SMNVEV (reference sequence). CDR3 length equals 16 residues. The CDR3 spells CASSPRGRQIPYGYTF. CDR3 in DNA: TGTGCCAGCAGTCCTAGGGGCCGACAGATACCGTATGGCTACACCTTC.

The chain is built from TRBV5-8 and TRBJ2-1; the match to TRBD1 covers 7 bases. V gave up 1 base and J gave up 5 bases; unmatched junction bases: 3. This CDR3 spans 14 amino acids. CDR1 SGHTS and CDR2 YDEGEE come from the germline V gene. Written as DNA, the CDR3 is TGTGCCAGCAGCTTGACAGGGGCGAACAATGAGCAGTTCTTC. Protein: CASSLTGANNEQFF.

V is TRBV9 and J is TRBJ2-1, with no clear D. Germline CDR1 is SGDLS and CDR2 is YYNGEE. V lost 3 bases and J 8 bases, leaving 9 bases between the germline ends. CDR3 size: 12 residues. Here the CDR3 reads CASSALPDEQFF. The CDR3 nucleotides read TGTGCCAGCAGCGCCCTTCCCGATGAGCAGTTCTTC. Full variable domain (rest looked up from reference TRBV9 and TRBJ2-1): DSGVTQTPKHLITATGQRVTLRCSPRSGDLSVYWYQQSLDQGLQFLIQYYNGEERAKGNILERFSAQQFPDLHSELNLSSLELGDSALYFCASSALPDEQFFGPGTRLTVL.

The V and J genes are TRBV9 and TRBJ1-2, with D possibly being TRBD1 (6 bases). Germline lookup yields CDR1 SGDLS and CDR2 YYNGEE. V lost 4 bases to trimming and J lost 8 bases, with 12 bases between them. The CDR3 covers 12 residues. CDR3 protein: CASSTGARGYTF. CDR3 coding DNA: TGTGCCAGCAGCACGGGGGCGCGGGGCTACACCTTC.

The chain employs TRBV11-2 and TRBJ2-5; a possible D gene is TRBD2 (6 bases). With 3 bases removed from V and 5 bases from J, the gap between germline ends came to 13 bases. CDR3 size: 14 residues. CDR1 and CDR2 from the germline V gene are SGHAT and FQNNGV. The CDR3 loop reads CASSFGGAAETQYF. The DNA of the CDR3 is TGTGCCAGCAGCTTCGGAGGGGCCGCGGAGACCCAGTACTTC.

This chain uses TRBV5-6 with TRBJ2-7; D may be TRBD2 (5 bases). The CDR3 consists of 14 residues. Germline-derived CDR1 and CDR2 are SGHDT and YYEEEE. The V and J ends lost 1 base and 6 bases respectively, with 14 bases between them. CDR3 sequence: CASSLYGEISEQYF. The CDR3 DNA sequence: TGTGCCAGCAGCTTGTACGGGGAAATAAGCGAGCAGTACTTC.

The chain is built from TRBV10-3 and TRBJ2-7; the D gene is possibly TRBD1 (6 bases). Germline V gene data show CDR1 as ENHRY and CDR2 as SYGVKD. Trimming cost V 4 bases and J 3 bases, with 7 bases left between them. The CDR3 runs 12 residues. The CDR3 DNA follows: TGTGCCATCAGTGGGGGGCGCTACGAGCAGTACTTC. It encodes CAISGGRYEQYF.

The chain is built from TRBV7-2 and TRBJ2-7; D is tentatively TRBD1 or TRBD2 (5 bases each). Per the germline V gene, CDR1 is SGHTA and CDR2 is FQGNSA. The CDR3 contains 14 residues. Trimming removed 4 bases from V and 7 bases from J, with 17 bases in between. DNA of the CDR3: TGTGCCAGCAGCTCAACCGGGACGGCTATAGAGCAGTACTTC. The encoded protein is CASSSTGTAIEQYF.

This chain links TRBV4-2 with TRBJ2-2, with 7 positions matching TRBD1. The CDR3 totals 17 residues. The trim removed 2 bases at V and 0 bases at J, leaving 6 bases unmatched. Per germline, CDR1 LGHNA and CDR2 YNFKEQ. The CDR3 DNA is TGTGCCAGCAGCCAAAAAGGGGGCGGAGCGAACACCGGGGAGCTGTTTTTT. Translation gives CASSQKGGGANTGELFF.

This clone was seen many times. The chain joins TRBV2 to TRBJ2-1, with D uncertain. The CDR3 length is 14 residues. Germline CDR1 SNHLY, CDR2 FYNNEI. Trimming left V 6 bases short and J 5 bases short, with 14 bases between. In DNA, the CDR3 is TGTGCCAGCAGGGGATATGGGTTTGACAATGAGCAGTTCTTC. Protein sequence: CASRGYGFDNEQFF.

The chain employs TRBV6-5 and TRBJ2-7; D not certain. The CDR3 loop spans 11 amino acids. The germline CDR1 and CDR2 sequences are MNHEY and SVGAGI. V was trimmed by 3 bases and J by 2 bases, leaving 2 bases between them. In nucleotides, the CDR3 is TGTGCCAGCAGTTATACCTACGAGCAGTACTTC. Amino acid sequence: CASSYTYEQYF.